The clone carrying this T cell receptor beta chain was found many times. The sample is drawn from a study of prognosis after radiotherapy for stage I lung cancer. Study overall: Median age was about 74 years (about 50 to 90) among 10 to 15 men and a handful of women. SBRT radiotherapy used 3 to 5 fractions and a biologically effective dose of at least 100 Gy.

This CDR3 has 17 amino acids. Trimming took 1 base from V and 3 from J; bases not matched to a gene: 8. Germline assignment: CDR1 DFQATT and CDR2 SNEGSKA (reference sequence). Genomic DNA served as the source from which two-round multiplex PCR generated TCR beta CDR3 amplicons. Primers (each specific to one TRBV or TRBJ gene) were used in first-round PCR. MiXCR was run by TCRdb on the multiplex PCR reads, yielding one entry per CDR3 protein. The sample carries 20,000 or so distinct CDR3 sequences, 26% recorded once. The chain recombines TRBV20-1 with TRBJ2-5, with 13 positions matching TRBD2. The specimen was PBMCs, collected before or after stereotactic body radiation therapy (not recorded which). The TCR comes from a donor over 45 with non-small cell lung cancer. The CDR3 coding sequence is TGCAGTGCTAGAGGGGGAAGGACTAGCGGGAGTAAAGAGACCCAGTACTTC. Amino acid sequence: CSARGGRTSGSKETQYF.